These T cell receptor beta chains were read from a single sample in a study of response to subunit inactivated influenza vaccine. Using its own MiXCR run on the RT-PCR reads, TCRdb lists one record per CDR3 protein. The repertoire holds more than 700,000 distinct CDR3 sequences, with 21% as singletons. The specimen comprised PBMCs from blood, sampled roughly 5 days after vaccination. The source is a man aged 45-65 years who received an inactivated influenza vaccine. Each CDR3 is given with its conserved first and last residue. The D gene is left open where the match is weak. Expanded clones are given a class, and other clones once, few, many or no size at all.

abundance: few
v_gene: TRBV7-2
d_gene: NA
j_gene: TRBJ2-4
CDR3aa: CASSLDRRDIQYF
CDR3nt: TGTGCCAGCAGCCTCGACAGGCGCGACATTCAGTACTTC

abundance: NA
v_gene: TRBV6-1
d_gene: TRBD1
j_gene: TRBJ2-3
CDR3aa: CATTGTGIDTQYF
CDR3nt: TGTGCCACTACCGGGACAGGGATAGATACGCAGTATTTT

abundance: few
v_gene: TRBV7-2
d_gene: TRBD2
j_gene: TRBJ2-7
CDR3aa: CASSLKAGGVEQYF
CDR3nt: TGTGCCAGCAGCTTAAAAGCGGGAGGGGTCGAGCAGTACTTC

abundance: few
v_gene: TRBV5-1
d_gene: NA
j_gene: TRBJ2-2
CDR3aa: CASSTSTGSIGELFF
CDR3nt: TGCGCCAGCAGCACGTCGACAGGAAGTATTGGGGAGCTGTTTTTT

abundance: NA
v_gene: TRBV9
d_gene: TRBD2
j_gene: TRBJ2-3
CDR3aa: CASSARVAGGTDTQYF
CDR3nt: TGTGCCAGCAGCGCCCGGGTAGCGGGAGGCACAGATACGCAGTATTTT

abundance: NA
v_gene: TRBV20-1
d_gene: TRBD2
j_gene: TRBJ2-3
CDR3aa: CSAPPLAGGADTQYF
CDR3nt: TGCAGTGCTCCCCCCCTAGCGGGGGGCGCAGATACGCAGTATTTT

abundance: few
v_gene: TRBV5-6
d_gene: NA
j_gene: TRBJ2-2
CDR3aa: CASSLPDLYTGELFF
CDR3nt: TGTGCCAGCAGCCTCCCCGACTTATACACCGGGGAGCTGTTTTTT

abundance: few
v_gene: TRBV5-1
d_gene: NA
j_gene: TRBJ1-2
CDR3aa: CASSGDGQSTGVYTF
CDR3nt: TGCGCCAGCAGCGGGGACGGACAGTCAACTGGTGTCTACACCTTC

abundance: NA
v_gene: TRBV6-1
d_gene: TRBD1
j_gene: TRBJ1-1
CDR3aa: CASRTRQGRTEAFF
CDR3nt: TGTGCCAGCAGAACTAGACAGGGCCGTACTGAAGCTTTCTTT

abundance: NA
v_gene: TRBV3-1
d_gene: NA
j_gene: TRBJ1-1
CDR3aa: CASSQGGRGTEAFF
CDR3nt: TGTGCCAGCAGCCAAGGGGGGCGTGGCACTGAAGCGTTCTTT

abundance: NA
v_gene: TRBV5-6
d_gene: TRBD2
j_gene: TRBJ2-3
CDR3aa: CASSDGLVAGVFDTQYF
CDR3nt: TGTGCCAGCAGCGACGGACTGGTAGCGGGAGTTTTTGATACGCAGTATTTT

abundance: NA
v_gene: TRBV20-1
d_gene: TRBD2
j_gene: TRBJ2-1
CDR3aa: CSASRGLAGVGQFF
CDR3nt: TGCAGTGCTTCAAGGGGACTAGCGGGAGTGGGGCAGTTCTTC

abundance: few
v_gene: TRBV20-1
d_gene: NA
j_gene: TRBJ2-1
CDR3aa: CSAQTSFSYNEQFF
CDR3nt: TGCAGTGCTCAAACTAGCTTCTCCTACAATGAGCAGTTCTTC

abundance: NA
v_gene: TRBV5-5
d_gene: TRBD2
j_gene: TRBJ2-3
CDR3aa: CASSLPLTGGSTDTQYF
CDR3nt: TGTGCCAGCAGCTTACCCCTCACGGGAGGGTCCACAGATACGCAGTATTTT

abundance: NA
v_gene: TRBV7-9
d_gene: TRBD2
j_gene: TRBJ2-5
CDR3aa: CASSKGLAGGPRETQYF
CDR3nt: TGTGCCAGCAGCAAGGGACTAGCGGGAGGGCCCCGAGAGACCCAGTACTTC

abundance: NA
v_gene: TRBV20-1
d_gene: NA
j_gene: TRBJ2-5
CDR3aa: CSARDPGHQRLETQYF
CDR3nt: TGCAGTGCTAGAGATCCCGGACATCAGAGGTTGGAGACCCAGTACTTC

abundance: many
v_gene: TRBV5-1
d_gene: NA
j_gene: TRBJ2-7
CDR3aa: CASSLGDLSYEQYF
CDR3nt: TGCGCCAGCAGCTTGGGGGACCTGTCCTACGAGCAGTACTTC

abundance: NA
v_gene: TRBV7-6
d_gene: NA
j_gene: TRBJ2-3
CDR3aa: CASSLSGLTQYF
CDR3nt: TGTGCCAGCAGCTTAAGCGGCTTAACGCAGTATTTT

abundance: NA
v_gene: TRBV20-1
d_gene: TRBD1
j_gene: TRBJ1-6
CDR3aa: CSARDAGTDNSPLHF
CDR3nt: TGCAGTGCTAGAGACGCCGGGACAGATAATTCACCCCTCCACTTT

abundance: few
v_gene: TRBV7-9
d_gene: NA
j_gene: TRBJ1-5
CDR3aa: CASSPRPGEPQHF
CDR3nt: TGTGCCAGCAGCCCCCGCCCCGGCGAGCCCCAGCATTTT

abundance: NA
v_gene: TRBV7-2
d_gene: TRBD1
j_gene: TRBJ1-1
CDR3aa: CASSLQGGLNTEAFF
CDR3nt: TGTGCCAGCAGCTTACAGGGGGGATTGAACACTGAAGCTTTCTTT

abundance: few
v_gene: TRBV5-5
d_gene: NA
j_gene: TRBJ1-2
CDR3aa: CASSLVTGIGYGYTF
CDR3nt: TGTGCCAGCAGCTTGGTTACGGGGATCGGCTATGGCTACACCTTC

abundance: many
v_gene: TRBV12-3/TRBV12-4
d_gene: NA
j_gene: TRBJ2-5
CDR3aa: CASSLRGSETQYF
CDR3nt: TGTGCCAGCAGTTTAAGGGGTAGCGAGACCCAGTACTTC

abundance: few
v_gene: TRBV20-1
d_gene: TRBD2
j_gene: TRBJ2-7
CDR3aa: CSVRLASGRPTYEQYF
CDR3nt: TGCAGTGTCCGATTGGCTAGCGGGAGGCCCACCTACGAGCAGTACTTC

abundance: NA
v_gene: TRBV5-1
d_gene: NA
j_gene: TRBJ2-2
CDR3aa: CASSLELFF
CDR3nt: TGCGCCAGCAGCTTGGAGCTGTTTTTT

abundance: many
v_gene: TRBV20-1
d_gene: TRBD2
j_gene: TRBJ2-1
CDR3aa: CSASPGLGSSSYNEQFF
CDR3nt: TGCAGTGCTAGCCCGGGACTAGGTTCTAGCTCCTACAATGAGCAGTTCTTC

abundance: NA
v_gene: TRBV20-1
d_gene: TRBD1
j_gene: TRBJ1-4
CDR3aa: CSARDPTGDGEKLFF
CDR3nt: TGCAGTGCTAGAGATCCGACAGGGGACGGGGAAAAACTGTTTTTT

abundance: NA
v_gene: TRBV2
d_gene: TRBD1
j_gene: TRBJ1-2
CDR3aa: CASSQSQGGGYTF
CDR3nt: TGTGCCAGCAGTCAATCACAGGGGGGAGGCTACACCTTC

abundance: few
v_gene: TRBV7-8
d_gene: NA
j_gene: TRBJ2-3
CDR3aa: CASSLEGQRRTDTQYF
CDR3nt: TGTGCCAGCAGCTTAGAGGGGCAGCGACGCACAGATACGCAGTATTTT

abundance: many
v_gene: TRBV10-3
d_gene: NA
j_gene: TRBJ1-6
CDR3aa: CAISESTVSPLHF
CDR3nt: TGTGCCATCAGTGAGTCGACAGTTTCACCCCTCCACTTT